The clone carrying this TCR beta chain was counted only a few times. What it binds is not known. Presence of unique molecular identifiers characterized the TCR beta cDNA libraries. TCRdb fed the PCR reads into MiXCR, producing one record per CDR3 protein. The sample carries roughly 600,000 distinct CDR3 sequences, roughly two fifths recorded once. This entry belongs to a study of post-analysis software for immune sequencing data. Study information: The disease courses spanned relapsing-remitting, secondary progressive and progressive-relapsing forms of multiple sclerosis.

Germline lookup yields CDR1 LGHDT and CDR2 YNNKEL (reference sequence). Trimming took off 2 bases at V and 3 bases at J, with 13 bases between the two ends. The CDR3 is 15 amino acids. Overall study results and limits: Multiple sclerosis patients had significantly lower normalized Chao1 diversity than controls. There were roughly 5 TRBV segments more frequent in patients than controls, and TRBV5-6, TRBV5-1 and TRBV20-1 were among them. The F measure placed samples prepared in the same batch into strongly shared clusters.

This receptor was obtained from a girl aged 10-17 years with multiple sclerosis. The chain couples TRBV3-1 to TRBJ2-5, with a possible D match to TRBD2 (6 bases). Sequencing was carried out using blood. CDR3 protein: CASSQRGGLEETQYF. The DNA for the CDR3 is TGTGCCAGCAGCCAACGAGGAGGGCTGGAAGAGACCCAGTACTTC.